Listed below are T cell receptor beta chains from one sample, sequenced in a study of blood T cell repertoires in COVID-19. Here immunoSEQ multiplex PCR was the method, and the copy in TCRdb shows in-frame clones only, minus some. Of 300,000 to 450,000 clones in the sample, more than 85% were seen once. The source material was PBMCs or T cells enriched from blood (not recorded which). Receptors originate from a young woman who had recovered from COVID-19. Both conserved end residues are part of each CDR3.

V gene: TRBV5-8; CDR3 protein: CASSLAPWTGGTPNYGYTF
V gene: TRBV28; CDR3 protein: CASTPGGGPSYGYTF
V gene: TRBV20-1; CDR3 protein: CSASFIPGVSYEQYF
V gene: TRBV6-5; CDR3 protein: CASRIAVSGNTIYF
V gene: TRBV2; CDR3 protein: CASSGSGVGSPLHF
V gene: TRBV19; CDR3 protein: CASGTLNTGELFF
V gene: TRBV18; CDR3 protein: CASSPETGVGSTEAFF
V gene: TRBV5-5; CDR3 protein: CASSPRTSGGTAREEGYTF
V gene: TRBV10-3; CDR3 protein: CAIRGTSGGRETDTQYF
V gene: TRBV2; CDR3 protein: CASSLLGQNGNTIYF
V gene: TRBV29-1; CDR3 protein: CSVETQRGQETQYF
V gene: TRBV30; CDR3 protein: CAWRRDRLYGYTF
V gene: TRBV2; CDR3 protein: CASRGQGDSPLHF
V gene: TRBV23-1; CDR3 protein: CASSQIWDFFRANYGYTF
V gene: TRBV3-1/TRBV3-2; CDR3 protein: CASSQGRVGGIAQFF
V gene: TRBV6-5; CDR3 protein: CASSAKGAGYEQYF
V gene: TRBV19; CDR3 protein: CASSTTGQSYEQYF